The rows below give T cell receptor beta chains drawn from one sample of a study of blood T cell repertoires in COVID-19. Sequencing used immunoSEQ multiplex PCR; TCRdb keeps in-frame clones, though not all of them. The profile shows around 80,000 clones, roughly 82% of them singletons. The sequenced material came from peripheral blood. These receptor sequences come from an elderly woman with active or convalescent COVID-19. CDR3s include the opening cysteine and the closing phenylalanine or tryptophan. D genes are given only for firm matches. Only some rows state a clone size, as once, few, many or a class for expanded clones.

j_call,clone_size,d_call,v_call,cdr3_nt,cdr3_aa
TRBJ1-2,once,TRBD1,TRBV5-8,TGTGCCAGCAGCTTGATTGGACAGGGAAAATATGGCTACACCTTC,CASSLIGQGKYGYTF
TRBJ2-4,-,TRBD1,TRBV5-4,TGTGCCAGCAGCCCGGGACAGGGGAGAAACATTCAGTACTTC,CASSPGQGRNIQYF
TRBJ2-6,-,TRBD1,TRBV6-8,TGTGCCAGCAAAGGACAGGGCCGCTTTGGGGCCAACGTCCTGACTTTC,CASKGQGRFGANVLTF
TRBJ2-1,-,-,TRBV7-6,TGTGCCAGCAGCCCCTCCGCAGACAATGAGCAGTTCTTC,CASSPSADNEQFF
TRBJ2-4,-,-,TRBV4-3,TGCGCCAGCAGCCAAGATAAGCACAGTAAAAACATTCAGTACTTC,CASSQDKHSKNIQYF
TRBJ2-2,-,-,TRBV5-5,TGTGCCAGCAGCGTAGGACAGTCCGGGGAGCTGTTTTTT,CASSVGQSGELFF
TRBJ1-1,once,TRBD1,TRBV20-1,TGCAGTGCTAGTGGGACAGGAGGGATGAACACTGAAGCTTTCTTT,CSASGTGGMNTEAFF
TRBJ1-2,-,-,TRBV30,TGTGCCTGGAGTAACCCAGACTATGGCTACACCTTC,CAWSNPDYGYTF
TRBJ2-7,-,-,TRBV6-1,TGTGCCAGCACCCACAGCGGCGTATCCTACGAGCAGTACTTC,CASTHSGVSYEQYF
TRBJ2-1,-,TRBD2,TRBV6-6,TGTGCCAGCAGTCAAAAGCGGGGGGGCCGGACTACGTCGTACAATGAGCAGTTCTTC,CASSQKRGGRTTSYNEQFF
TRBJ2-1,-,-,TRBV19,TGTGCCAGTAGTATTAAAGGTCAGGAGTTCTTC,CASSIKGQEFF
TRBJ1-1,-,TRBD1,TRBV7-2,TGTGCCAGCAGCTTAGCGACAGGGCTGAACACTGAAGCTTTCTTT,CASSLATGLNTEAFF
TRBJ2-3,-,-,TRBV5-4,TGTGCCAGCAGCGTTCATAGTGATACGCAGTATTTT,CASSVHSDTQYF
TRBJ1-4,few,TRBD1,TRBV28,TGTGCCAGCAGTTTAGGGGACAGGGGGCGGGAAAAACTGTTTTTT,CASSLGDRGREKLFF
TRBJ2-3,-,TRBD1,TRBV29-1,TGCAGCGTTGCCCCGGGGACAGGGGCCCTTGATACGCAGTATTTT,CSVAPGTGALDTQYF
TRBJ1-1,once,-,TRBV7-3,TGTGCCAGCAGCTTCCAGGTTAACACTGAAGCTTTCTTT,CASSFQVNTEAFF
TRBJ1-6,few,-,TRBV15,TGTGCCACCGCGAAGTCAGCGGCAACTAATTCACCCCTCCACTTT,CATAKSAATNSPLHF
TRBJ2-7,-,TRBD1,TRBV5-1,TGCGCCAGCAGCAAGGTCCCGGGACAGGGGACTGACGAGCAGTACTTC,CASSKVPGQGTDEQYF
TRBJ2-2,-,TRBD2,TRBV5-4,TGTGCCAGCAGCTTGGTTTACCGGGGGGGCCTATCCGGGGAGCTGTTTTTT,CASSLVYRGGLSGELFF
TRBJ2-7,-,TRBD1,TRBV5-6,TGTGCCAGCAGCTTGTTTGGGACAGGCCGCTACGAGCAGTACTTC,CASSLFGTGRYEQYF
TRBJ2-4,-,TRBD2,TRBV29-1,TGCAGCGTTATAGCGGGGAATACCAAAAACATTCAGTACTTC,CSVIAGNTKNIQYF
TRBJ1-4,-,TRBD1,TRBV27,TGTGCCAGCAGTTTTGGGACAGGGGGAGAAAAACTGTTTTTT,CASSFGTGGEKLFF
TRBJ1-4,-,TRBD1,TRBV30,TGTGCCTGGAGTGTAGGGACAGGCGATGAAAAACTGTTTTTT,CAWSVGTGDEKLFF
TRBJ2-1,-,-,TRBV27,TGTGCCAGCAGGCCCGGACTGGCCGAAAATGAGAAGCAGTTCTTC,CASRPGLAENEKQFF
TRBJ2-6,-,-,TRBV4-1,TGCGCCAGCAGCCAAGATGGCACCTCTGGGGCCAACGTCCTGACTTTC,CASSQDGTSGANVLTF
TRBJ1-5,-,-,TRBV6-6,TGTGCCAGCAGCTCCGGGGATAGCCAGCCCCAGCATTTT,CASSSGDSQPQHF
TRBJ2-1,-,TRBD2,TRBV20-1,TGCAGTGCTAGTGCGGGGGGCCGATACAATGAGCAGTTCTTC,CSASAGGRYNEQFF
TRBJ2-3,-,TRBD2,TRBV28,TGTGCCAGCAGTTTACTACCGGGACTAGCGGGGGGGACAGATACGCAGTATTTT,CASSLLPGLAGGTDTQYF